These T cell receptor beta chains were read from a single sample in a study of regulatory T cells in long-lasting Graves disease. TCRdb called the multiplex PCR reads again in MiXCR, with one record for every CDR3 protein. The table includes fewer than 650,000 distinct CDR3 sequences, about 16% detected once. This sample was shared with a second study, whose subject was T cells in Graves' hyperthyroidism and ophthalmopathy.

This sample comprised peripheral blood mononuclear cells (PBMCs), obtained at new diagnosis, from a patient treated with antithyroid drugs. All receptors come from a man between 18 and 29 years old with Graves disease. CDR3s include the opening cysteine and the closing phenylalanine or tryptophan. Size is stated for part of the rows, as once, few or many counts, or as a class when the clone is expanded.

v_gene | abundance | CDR3aa
TRBV9 | many | CASSVAGTDGETQYF
TRBV9 | many | CASSVGSTGLYEQYF
TRBV5-1 | few | CASSPETGEPYEQYF
TRBV13 | NA | CASSEGLAGQLDEQFF
TRBV5-1 | few | CASSPRVSRIPGSYNEQFF
TRBV9 | NA | CASSVGIAGTGYEQYF
TRBV11-1 | many | CASRGENGERPYEQFF
TRBV18 | NA | CASSPRAGGPGYNEQFF
TRBV20-1 | NA | CSARDPSAGNTEAFF
TRBV12-3/TRBV12-4 | few | CASSPSTGLDSPLHF
TRBV6-5 | NA | CASSYSNKGETQYF
TRBV9 | NA | CASSVGAGWSYNEQFF
TRBV6-1 | many | CASSEALHYSTGELFF
TRBV5-1 | many | CASSLSGQGIYEQYF
TRBV9 | few | CASSVGPGGREQFF
TRBV6-4 | NA | CARGVLLSIDTQYF
TRBV12-3/TRBV12-4 | many | CASSPAGVNYEQYF
TRBV7-9 | many | CASSLGLVREGEQYF
TRBV10-1 | NA | CASRGQGATRDEQYF
TRBV11-2 | NA | CASSLGDRGRSYEQYF
TRBV11-2 | NA | CASSHTGGATKLFF
TRBV6-5 | NA | CASSYEAGGGRGQFF
TRBV27 | NA | CASSLYGTGTYNEQFF
TRBV12-5 | NA | CASARTGERNTEAFF
TRBV5-1 | many | CASSAGSSGRRNAEQYF
TRBV7-9 | NA | CASSWRGDGTQYF
TRBV5-8 | many | CASSLAGGLNEKLFF
TRBV7-2 | many | CASSVLSGTHNEQFF
TRBV5-4 | many | CASRFNSADTQYF
TRBV11-2 | many | CASSLDRTRLGMVEQYF
TRBV27 | many | CASSSLRDSLPGELFF
TRBV20-1 | many | CSVPEGQIYNSPLHF
TRBV28 | many | CASSSGTVYEQYF
TRBV6-2/TRBV6-3 | NA | CASSELPSASYNEQFF
TRBV20-1 | NA | CSALSSGARGEKLFF
TRBV24-1 | few | CATSDFVGGGYTF
TRBV6-1 | NA | CASNDRGYGYTF
TRBV20-1 | many | CSARVLRGAEAFF
TRBV4-2 | NA | CASSQDWLAETQYF
TRBV28 | few | CASFTNPTSGGADTQYF
TRBV30 | few | CAWGPLAAYNEQFF
TRBV11-2 | many | CASSLEGAGRGKRQYF
TRBV12-3/TRBV12-4 | many | CASSMPGAYNEQFF
TRBV19 | few | CASSGGPTDTQYF